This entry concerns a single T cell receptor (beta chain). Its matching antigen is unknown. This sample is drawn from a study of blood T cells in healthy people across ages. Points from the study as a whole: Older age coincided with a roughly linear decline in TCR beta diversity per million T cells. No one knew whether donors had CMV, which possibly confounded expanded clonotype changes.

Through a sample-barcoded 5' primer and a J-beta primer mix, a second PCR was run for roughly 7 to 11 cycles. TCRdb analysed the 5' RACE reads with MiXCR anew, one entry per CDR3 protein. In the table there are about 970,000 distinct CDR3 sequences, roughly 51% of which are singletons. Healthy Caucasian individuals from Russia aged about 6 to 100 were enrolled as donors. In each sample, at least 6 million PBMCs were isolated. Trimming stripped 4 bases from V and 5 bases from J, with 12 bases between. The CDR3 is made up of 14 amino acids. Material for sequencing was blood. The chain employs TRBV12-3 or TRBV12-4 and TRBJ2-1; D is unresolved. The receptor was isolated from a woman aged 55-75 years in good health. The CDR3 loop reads CASSSPWMNNEQFF. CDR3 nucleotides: TGTGCCAGCAGTTCCCCCTGGATGAACAATGAGCAGTTCTTC.